The 8 T cell receptor beta chains below come from one sample, sequenced in a study of shared clonotypes between healthy human individuals. TCRdb's copy holds only in-frame clones and misses some; the assay was immunoSEQ multiplex PCR. Of about 2.2 million clones listed, roughly 91% are singletons. Selected positively for CCR7 and CD45RO-negative, naive CD8 cells excluded terminally differentiated effector memory CD45RA+ cells. Sequencing was carried out using naive CD8+ T cells from PBMCs. All receptors come from a young man in good health. Some clones in this sample may be carry-over from other donors' samples.

The V gene is TRBV4-1, the J gene TRBJ2-1, with D uncertain. Germline V lookup: CDR1 MGHRA, CDR2 YSYEKL. V shed 3 bases and J shed 10 bases, with 13 bases lying between them. CDR3 length equals 13 residues. The CDR3 protein is CASSQGASREQFF. In DNA form, the CDR3 reads TGCGCCAGCAGCCAGGGCGCGTCGCGCGAGCAGTTCTTC.

Comment on this clone: Other DNA sequences of this sample code for an identical CDR3. The rearrangement uses TRBV6-5 and TRBJ2-7; 8 bases agree with TRBD1. Germline CDR1 and CDR2: MNHEY and SVGAGI. V gave up 2 bases and J gave up 2 bases; unmatched junction bases: 2. This CDR3 has 14 amino acids. The CDR3 protein is CASSYRTGTYEQYF. In DNA, the CDR3 is TGTGCCAGCAGTTACCGGACAGGGACCTACGAGCAGTACTTC.

The CDR3 sequence: CASSSRAARPDTQYF. CDR3 DNA: TGTGCCAGCAGCAGCCGGGCCGCTAGGCCCGATACGCAGTATTTT. This chain uses TRBV7-6 with TRBJ2-3; no clear D gene. Trimming stripped 5 bases from V and 6 bases from J, with 18 bases between. CDR1 is SGHVS, CDR2 FNYEAQ, per germline. The CDR3 extends over 15 amino acids.

The chain is built from TRBV9 and TRBJ2-2; D ambiguous. V dropped 1 base and J dropped 8 bases, with 6 bases sitting between them. The CDR3 totals 12 residues. Per germline, CDR1 SGDLS and CDR2 YYNGEE. As DNA, the CDR3 is TGTGCCAGCAGCGTACGGCGGGGGGAGCTGTTTTTT. This encodes CASSVRRGELFF.

The V and J genes are TRBV10-3 and TRBJ2-7; D not resolved. The V and J ends lost 2 bases and 3 bases respectively, with 5 bases between them. CDR3 size: 12 residues. Germline V CDR1 and CDR2: ENHRY, SYGVKD. The CDR3 nucleotides are TGTGCCATCAGTGAGCCCAACTACGAGCAGTACTTC. It codes for CAISEPNYEQYF.

This chain connects TRBV27 to TRBJ1-5; no clear D gene. The CDR3 loop spans 17 amino acids. Germline V lookup: CDR1 MNHEY, CDR2 SMNVEV (reference sequence). The V end was cut by 5 bases, the J end by 0 bases, with 17 bases between. CDR3 region: CASSPGPGPFSNQPQHF. CDR3 sequence (DNA): TGTGCCAGCAGTCCCGGACCCGGACCCTTTAGCAATCAGCCCCAGCATTTT.

V gene TRBV7-2 combines with J gene TRBJ2-1, with 10 bases matching TRBD2. CDR1 is SGHTA, CDR2 FQGNSA, per germline. The CDR3 totals 15 residues. The V and J ends lost 2 bases and 7 bases, in that order; junction bases with no gene match: 5. The CDR3 DNA is TGTGCCAGCAGCTTATCAGCTAGCGGGAGAAATGAGCAGTTCTTC. This codes for CASSLSASGRNEQFF.

V is TRBV19 and J is TRBJ2-2; a weak D match, TRBD2 (6 bases). Per germline, CDR1 LNHDA and CDR2 SQIVND (reference sequence). V lost 11 bases and J 7 bases, leaving 26 bases between the germline ends. This CDR3 region has 16 residues. The CDR3 protein is CAARSGVNNPYGELFF. The CDR3 DNA reads as TGTGCCGCACGATCGGGGGTGAACAACCCGTACGGGGAGCTGTTTTTT.